The subject of this entry is one TCR beta chain. The antigen remains undetermined. This specimen comes from a study of cytomegalovirus exposure and HLA in healthy donors. CDR1 and CDR2 (germline): SNHLY, FYNNEI. V lost 4 bases and J lost 1, with 13 bases in between. This CDR3 contains 15 residues. Overall study findings and caveats: Later analysis placed DRB1 highest and HLA-C lowest in TCR association rates, which differed by HLA locus. Earlier results showed most TCR beta V segments being productive about 90% or about 30% of the time.

PCR primers comprised 60 Vbeta and 13 Jbeta primers. Original methodology: Unique TCR beta chains numbered around 80 million in a later analysis, with about 9.9 million shared. TCRdb's table, derived via immunoSEQ multiplex PCR, lists solely in-frame clones and lacks some. V and J calls and clone size are copied from that table; D and trimming were computed from the DNA. The table has some 190,000 clones, around 80% seen once. This TCR came from a woman in her 30s in good health and CMV-seronegative. The chain carries TRBV2 and TRBJ1-2, with D possibly being TRBD1 (6 bases). Material for sequencing was PBMCs. The CDR3 sequence: CASSGYLDSNYGYTF. In DNA form, the CDR3 reads TGTGCCAGCAGTGGGTACCTGGACAGTAACTATGGCTACACCTTC.